What follows are 3 T cell receptor beta chains derived from one specimen sequenced in a study of T cell responses to AZD1222 COVID-19 vaccine. Assay: immunoSEQ multiplex PCR; the TCRdb copy retains only in-frame clones and omits some. The data hold 150,000 to 200,000 clones, with 80% to 90% observed a single time. This sample comprised peripheral blood, obtained on day 0 of AZD1222 vaccination. These receptors came from an adult in good health.

This chain links TRBV11-3 with TRBJ2-2; possibly TRBD1 for D (6 bases). The length of the CDR3 is 14 residues. The germline V gene encodes CDR1 SGHNT and CDR2 YENEEA. Trimming cost V 3 bases and J 5 bases, with 10 bases left between them. The CDR3 DNA reads TGTGCCAGCAGCTTTGGACAGCCGACCGGGGAGCTGTTTTTT. Translated, it gives CASSFGQPTGELFF.

This sequence joins TRBV28 and TRBJ2-5; maybe TRBD2 (5 bases). V shed 1 base and J shed 2 bases, with 17 bases lying between them. This CDR3 has 17 amino acids. Germline V gene data show CDR1 as MDHEN and CDR2 as SYDVKM. The CDR3 protein is CASSLSGVRDPQETQYF. Here the CDR3 DNA reads TGTGCCAGCAGTTTATCCGGGGTTCGTGATCCTCAAGAGACCCAGTACTTC. The variable domain in full, with the rest retrieved from reference TRBV28 and TRBJ2-5, is DVKVTQSSRYLVKRTGEKVFLECVQDMDHENMFWYRQDPGLGLRLIYFSYDVKMKEKGDIPEGYSVSREKKERFSLILESASTNQTSMYLCASSLSGVRDPQETQYFGPGTRLLVL.

The DNA of the CDR3 is TGTGCCAGCAGTCATCCAGATACGCAGTATTTT. It specifies CASSHPDTQYF. The J gene is TRBJ2-3, the V gene TRBV12-3 or TRBV12-4; D gene uncertain. The CDR3 loop spans 11 amino acids. V dropped 5 bases and J dropped 4 bases, with 4 bases sitting between them.